These T cell receptor beta chains were read from a single sample in a study of cytomegalovirus exposure and HLA in healthy donors. Method: immunoSEQ multiplex PCR; TCRdb's copy keeps in-frame clones and lacks some. The table has tens of thousands of clones, over 70% seen once. The sequenced sample consisted of PBMCs. Receptors originate from a man between 60 and 75 years old in good health and CMV-seropositive. Each CDR3 is given with its conserved first and last residue.

CASTLEAGEYEQYF | TRBV6-1
CASSPLAPGTSSPYEQYF | TRBV27
CASSSDRVNEKLFF | TRBV5-1
CASSPGQGAFYEQYF | TRBV19
CASSQEGAGGEDTQYF | TRBV4-1
CASSFDRPIRGGSTDTQYF | TRBV27
CASSESSGRVSNRNTGELFF | TRBV10-1
CASSDSRVGQTEFEVGELSHEQYF | TRBV6-4
CASSGTPGGTIYF | TRBV2
CASSLLAGGTGELFF | TRBV5-4
CASSLAGTAGANVLTF | TRBV5-1
CASSHPLAAPYEQYF | TRBV4-1
CASSMGTGGNTEAFF | TRBV19
CASSLGRGNYGYTF | TRBV7-2
CASSWDRGNEQFF | TRBV7-2
CAISDNRDIPYEQYF | TRBV10-3
CASSLEAGGWNYGYTF | TRBV11-2